What follows are 25 T cell receptor beta chains derived from one specimen sequenced in a study of blood T cell repertoires in COVID-19. Some clones are missing from TCRdb's copy, which holds only in-frame ones; the method was immunoSEQ multiplex PCR. Of roughly 160,000 clones in the sample, approximately 86% were seen once. Sequenced input: peripheral blood. These receptors all come from a man aged 60-69 years with acute or convalescent COVID-19.

The chain joins TRBV30 to TRBJ1-2; no clear D. V was shortened by 0 bases and J by 4 bases, with 9 bases between the two germline ends. Looked up from germline, CDR1 is GTSNPN and CDR2 is SVGIG (reference sequence). The CDR3 sequence is 13 residues long. The DNA of the CDR3 is TGTGCCTGGAGTGTCCAACAGTTCTATGGCTACACCTTC. Protein: CAWSVQQFYGYTF.

The CDR3 DNA is TGCGCCAGCAGCTATAGGGGACCGGATAGGTTGTGGGACAGGAACCTTCACACTGAAGCTTTCTTT. Translation: CASSYRGPDRLWDRNLHTEAFF. The chain links TRBV5-1 to TRBJ1-1; TRBD1 matches 8 bases. The length of the CDR3 is 22 residues. With 3 bases clipped from V and 3 bases from J, the junction kept 28 bases outside the gene matches. Germline V gene lookup returns CDR1 SGHRS and CDR2 YFSETQ.

This sequence joins TRBV15 and TRBJ2-7; D possibly corresponds to TRBD1 (6 bases). CDR3 length: 14 residues. V lost 1 base, J lost 13 bases, and 20 bases lay in between. Germline V gene sequence: CDR1 LNHNV, CDR2 YYDKDF (reference sequence). The CDR3 sequence is CATSRGGQGPPGYF. DNA of the CDR3: TGTGCCACCAGCAGAGGGGGACAAGGCCCTCCAGGCTACTTC. The variable domain in full, completed from reference TRBV15 and TRBJ2-7, reads DAMVIQNPRYQVTQFGKPVTLSCSQTLNHNVMYWYQQKSSQAPKLLFHYYDKDFNNEADTPDNFQSRRPNTSFCFLDIRSPGLGDTAMYLCATSRGGQGPPGYFGPGTRLTVT.

This clone showed up just a few times. The V gene is TRBV5-4, the J gene TRBJ2-7; 7 bases are a match to TRBD1. The V gene's germline CDR1 is SGHNT and CDR2 YYREEE (reference sequence). The CDR3 spans 15 residues. The V gene end was trimmed by 1 base and the J gene end by 1 base; junction bases not matched to a gene: 5. The CDR3 region has the DNA TGTGCCAGCAGCTTGCCACGGGACAGTTCCTACGAGCAGTACTTC. Amino acids: CASSLPRDSSYEQYF.

The rearrangement links TRBV15 to TRBJ1-2, with D maybe TRBD1 (5 bases). The CDR3 totals 15 residues. From germline, CDR1 is LNHNV and CDR2 YYDKDF (reference sequence). Trimming took 0 bases from V and 2 from J, leaving 10 bases between them. CDR3 bases: TGTGCCACCAGCAGAGATGGGCAGGGCAACTATGGCTACACCTTC. It yields the protein CATSRDGQGNYGYTF.

This rearrangement joins TRBV3-1 (or the pseudogene TRBV3-2) to TRBJ2-7, with 8 bases that match TRBD2. Germline V CDR1 and CDR2: LGHDT, YNNKEL (reference sequence). There are 19 residues in the CDR3. J gave up 0 bases and V 2 bases, and 15 bases lay outside the gene matches. This CDR3 is CASSQRAGTSGLYSYEQYF. The CDR3 region has the DNA TGTGCCAGCAGCCAAAGGGCAGGTACTAGCGGACTGTACTCCTACGAGCAGTACTTC.

The rearrangement uses TRBV9 and TRBJ2-1; TRBD1 agrees at 9 bases. The CDR3 is 13 amino acids. CDR1 SGDLS and CDR2 YYNGEE come from the germline V gene. With 4 bases clipped from V and 7 bases from J, the junction kept 3 bases outside the gene matches. This CDR3 is CASSTGQGNEQFF. For the CDR3, the DNA is TGTGCCAGCAGCACGGGACAGGGAAATGAGCAGTTCTTC.

The rearrangement uses TRBV19 and TRBJ2-7, with a weak D call TRBD1 (5 bases). CDR1 is LNHDA, CDR2 SQIVND, per germline (reference sequence). The germline V and J ends were trimmed by 3 bases and 3 bases, with 12 bases remaining between them. The CDR3 sequence is 14 residues long. The CDR3 DNA reads TGTGCCAGTAGTATCCGGCAGGGCAGCTACGAGCAGTACTTC. Translation gives CASSIRQGSYEQYF.

The CDR3 loop is CASSKREEIGELFF. In nucleotides, the CDR3 is TGTGCCAGCAGTAAGCGGGAGGAGATCGGGGAGCTGTTTTTT. The chain recombines TRBV6-5 with TRBJ2-2; TRBD2 matches at 9 bases. The CDR3 spans 14 residues. Trimming removed 5 bases from V and 7 bases from J; junction bases left unmatched: 5. Germline V gene lookup returns CDR1 MNHEY and CDR2 SVGAGI.

The chain joins TRBV18 to TRBJ2-1; D not resolved. Germline CDR1 is KGHSH and CDR2 is LQKENI. This CDR3 has 16 residues. Trimming left V 6 bases short and J 0 bases short, with 15 bases between. In DNA form, the CDR3 reads TGTGCCAGCTCTCAAAGTTACTCTAGCTCCTACAATGAGCAGTTCTTC. Translated, it gives CASSQSYSSSYNEQFF. The whole variable domain, filled in from reference TRBV18 and TRBJ2-1, reads NAGVMQNPRHLVRRRGQEARLRCSPMKGHSHVYWYRQLPEEGLKFMVYLQKENIIDESGMPKERFSAEFPKEGPSILRIQQVVRGDSAAYFCASSQSYSSSYNEQFFGPGTRLTVL.

The chain is built from TRBV5-1 and TRBJ1-1, with no clear D. The CDR3 covers 16 residues. V dropped 0 bases and J dropped 1 base, with 13 bases sitting between them. Germline V gives CDR1 SGHRS, CDR2 YFSETQ. This chain's CDR3 is CASSLAAAATNTEAFF. In DNA, the CDR3 is TGCGCCAGCAGCTTGGCGGCGGCAGCTACGAACACTGAAGCTTTCTTT.

The chain carries TRBV29-1 and TRBJ2-3; D is possibly TRBD2 (6 bases). V lost 1 base, J lost 11 bases, and 10 bases lay in between. CDR1 SQVTM and CDR2 ANQGSEA come from the germline V gene. This CDR3 contains 11 residues. The CDR3 reads CSVEVDYLQYF. CDR3 coding DNA: TGCAGCGTTGAAGTGGACTACTTGCAGTATTTT.

The chain couples TRBV28 to TRBJ1-2; D is ambiguous. The V gene lost 5 bases and the J gene lost 6 bases, with 16 bases spanning the gap. The CDR3 is 14 amino acids. Germline V gene sequence: CDR1 MDHEN, CDR2 SYDVKM. In DNA form, the CDR3 reads TGTGCCAGCAGTCTTGACGGAGAAAGTAATGGCTACACCTTC. This codes for CASSLDGESNGYTF.

This chain uses TRBV28 with TRBJ2-2, with D possibly being TRBD1 (6 bases). The germline CDR1 and CDR2 sequences are MDHEN and SYDVKM. Trimming cost V 3 bases and J 1 base, with 12 bases left between them. This CDR3 has 16 amino acids. The CDR3: CASSFAGQMNTGELFF. The CDR3 DNA is TGTGCCAGCAGTTTCGCTGGACAGATGAACACCGGGGAGCTGTTTTTT.

The rearrangement joins TRBV18 to TRBJ1-4; no definite D call. V lost 5 bases and J lost 8, with 12 bases in between. The CDR3 runs 13 residues. CDR1 and CDR2 (germline): KGHSH, LQKENI. The CDR3 nucleotides are TGTGCCAGCTCATCCCGGACGGGAGAAAAACTGTTTTTT. Protein product: CASSSRTGEKLFF.

The J gene is TRBJ1-2, the V gene TRBV28; possibly TRBD1 for D (5 bases). This CDR3 contains 15 residues. CDR1 is MDHEN and CDR2 is SYDVKM in the germline V gene. Trimming left V 3 bases short and J 8 bases short, with 19 bases between. This CDR3 reads CASSFPSGRGEGYTF. CDR3 nucleotides: TGTGCCAGCAGTTTTCCGTCGGGGCGGGGGGAAGGCTACACCTTC.

This clone was counted a few times. The gene calls are TRBV5-1 and TRBJ1-4; D is undetermined. Germline lookup yields CDR1 SGHRS and CDR2 YFSETQ. The CDR3 loop spans 13 amino acids. The V end lost 2 bases, the J end lost 2 bases, and 4 bases lay between the germline ends. CDR3 sequence reads: CASSLSTNEKLFF. CDR3 DNA: TGCGCCAGCAGCTTAAGCACTAATGAAAAACTGTTTTTT. Based on the CDR3 plus reference TRBV5-1 and TRBJ1-4, the full variable domain is KAGVTQTPRYLIKTRGQQVTLSCSPISGHRSVSWYQQTPGQGLQFLFEYFSETQRNKGNFPGRFSGRQFSNSRSEMNVSTLELGDSALYLCASSLSTNEKLFFGSGTQLSVL.

V and J are TRBV9 and TRBJ2-1, with D perhaps TRBD2 (5 bases). This CDR3 spans 15 amino acids. Per the germline V gene, CDR1 is SGDLS and CDR2 is YYNGEE. V gave up 1 base and J gave up 2 bases, with 10 bases separating them. The CDR3 loop is CASSVSGIPYNEQFF. The CDR3, as DNA: TGTGCCAGCAGCGTATCGGGGATACCCTACAATGAGCAGTTCTTC. The complete variable domain, with remaining parts taken from reference TRBV9 and TRBJ2-1, reads DSGVTQTPKHLITATGQRVTLRCSPRSGDLSVYWYQQSLDQGLQFLIQYYNGEERAKGNILERFSAQQFPDLHSELNLSSLELGDSALYFCASSVSGIPYNEQFFGPGTRLTVL.

Concerning this clone: The sample carries other DNA sequences with the same CDR3. The chain links TRBV11-2 to TRBJ2-3; D gene ambiguous. The V gene lost 6 bases and the J gene lost 0 bases, with 4 bases spanning the gap. The CDR3 runs to 12 residues. Germline V gene lookup returns CDR1 SGHAT and CDR2 FQNNGV. The CDR3 spells CASSSSTDTQYF. DNA of the CDR3: TGTGCCAGCAGTTCTAGCACAGATACGCAGTATTTT.

The chain carries TRBV3-1 (or the pseudogene TRBV3-2) and TRBJ2-1; 7 bases align to TRBD1. This CDR3 has 15 residues. The V gene's germline CDR1 is LGHDT and CDR2 YNNKEL (reference sequence). V lost 2 bases, J lost 10 bases, and 11 bases stayed unmatched. CDR3 DNA: TGTGCCAGCAGCCAAAATAGGGGGCTCTCTCGGGAGCAGTTCTTC. Its protein product is CASSQNRGLSREQFF.

The J gene is TRBJ2-1, the V gene TRBV29-1; TRBD1 matches 10 bases. This CDR3 region has 14 residues. The germline gives CDR1 SQVTM, CDR2 ANQGSEA. J was trimmed by 3 bases and V by 7 bases; bases with no gene match: 6. In nucleotides, the CDR3 is TGCAGCGGATCGGGACAGGGGTACTACAATGAGCAGTTCTTC. Amino acids: CSGSGQGYYNEQFF.

The V call is TRBV7-6, the J call TRBJ1-1, with unresolved D. The CDR3 covers 13 residues. Germline lookup yields CDR1 SGHVS and CDR2 FNYEAQ. Trimming left V 0 bases short and J 5 bases short, with 7 bases between. CDR3 bases: TGTGCCAGCAGCTTAGCAGCGGGGACTGAAGCTTTCTTT. This gives the protein CASSLAAGTEAFF. The variable domain in full, completed from reference TRBV7-6 and TRBJ1-1, reads GAGVSQSPRYKVTKRGQDVALRCDPISGHVSLYWYRQALGQGPEFLTYFNYEAQQDKSGLPNDRFSAERPEGSISTLTIQRTEQRDSAMYRCASSLAAGTEAFFGQGTRLTVV.

J is TRBJ2-1 and V is TRBV5-4; 7 bases fit TRBD2. The V segment lost 3 bases and the J segment 1 base; nucleotides outside the gene matches: 7. Germline V gene lookup returns CDR1 SGHNT and CDR2 YYREEE (reference sequence). The CDR3 sequence is 16 residues long. The CDR3 region is CASSSAGGRSYNEQFF. The CDR3 coding sequence is TGTGCCAGCAGCTCTGCCGGGGGGAGGTCCTACAATGAGCAGTTCTTC.

This clone occurred once. The V and J genes are TRBV27 and TRBJ2-1; D not resolved. The CDR3 has 13 amino acids. The V end was cut by 3 bases, the J end by 4 bases, with 7 bases between. CDR1 is MNHEY and CDR2 is SMNVEV in the germline V gene (reference sequence). CDR3 amino acids: CASSFPGYNEQFF. CDR3 in DNA: TGTGCCAGCAGTTTCCCGGGTTACAATGAGCAGTTCTTC.

The chain recombines TRBV5-1 with TRBJ1-6; D unresolved. This CDR3 spans 17 amino acids. Germline CDR1 and CDR2: SGHRS and YFSETQ. Trimming cost V 0 bases and J 0 bases, with 10 bases left between them. The CDR3 DNA is TGCGCCAGCAGCTTGGGAAGCTTAAGCTCCTATAATTCACCCCTCCACTTT. Protein: CASSLGSLSSYNSPLHF.